This entry concerns a single TCR beta chain. Its specificity is unknown. These data originate in a study of chemoradiotherapy in HPV16-positive cancers. Points from the study as a whole: Better recurrence-free survival went with HPV-responsive T-cell expansion in HPV16-positive patients.

The data were produced by immunoSEQ multiplex PCR, yet TCRdb's version contains in-frame clones alone and is incomplete. The sample holds about 20,000 clones; just under 75% are singletons and the top ten take roughly 2.6%. Samples were taken several times over chemoradiotherapy. CDR3 length: 12 residues. Germline CDR1 is MDHEN and CDR2 is SYDVKM. V dropped 10 bases and J dropped 4 bases, with 13 bases sitting between them. Collection of the sample occurred from a patient who underwent chemoradiotherapy. The TCR sequence derives from a human donor with HPV-associated anogenital cancer. The rearrangement links TRBV28 to TRBJ1-2; D possibly corresponds to TRBD1 (6 bases). The CDR3 sequence: CATSGVFYGYTF. The CDR3, as DNA: TGTGCCACTTCAGGGGTATTCTATGGCTACACCTTC.